This TCR beta chain was profiled in a study of cytotoxic CD8 clonotypes in ibrutinib-treated CLL (dated by TCRdb to the early 2020s). Regarding the research as a whole: The cohort had about a dozen relapsed/refractory and about 15 treatment-naive patients; some 17 were IGHV unmutated. On average, each sample had about 250,000 productive templates and roughly 95,000 productive rearrangements. Longitudinal samples were obtainable from about 30% of the roughly 90 participants in the trial. The response samples were drawn at a median of roughly twelve months into treatment, with a range of about 6 to 40 months. Cryopreserved peripheral blood mononuclear cells were collected before treatment, at response, and at either disease progression or sustained remission. Responses were partial in approximately 24 patients and complete in 2; after median around 72 months follow-up, about 14 stayed in remission and roughly twelve progressed. Every sample from remission and from progressive disease was obtained while the patients were still on ibrutinib.

What the work shows at the level of the full study, not this receptor alone: At baseline, clonality was higher than in age-matched healthy donors and showed a strong correlation with circulating CD8+ T-cell counts. Public clonotypes were rare and either shrank or stayed stable during treatment, and the rise in clonality at ibrutinib response reflected expansion of private clonotypes. Clonality rose at ibrutinib response, remained stable during sustained remission, and dropped back toward baseline at progression. Sampling times were not matched between sustained-remission and progressing patients, and lymph node repertoires were not studied.

The goal of deep resolution MiSeq sequencing was a depth between 1 in 1 million and 1 in 200,000 T cells, and coverage averaged 10x per clonotype. The immunoSEQ hsTCRB Kit was used to generate TCR beta libraries. On the authors' methods: Data were analyzed with ImmunoSEQ Data Assistant and ImmunoSEQ Analyzer, with V, D and J genes assigned per IMGT definitions. Clonality, with values ranging from 0 to 1, was calculated as one minus the normalized Shannon entropy of productive rearrangement frequencies. Only overrepresented clonotypes making up at least 0.05% of the repertoire of each patient were included in the public clonotype analysis. Approximately 14 age-matched healthy donor repertoires from immuneACCESS served as clonality controls. Sourced from immuneACCESS, this table was stored by TCRdb with only in-frame sequences that have V and J called. A share of the clones is absent; for the studies checked, an unresolved V gene accounts for under half, and the remainder has no known explanation. V and J calls and clone size are those listed in that table; D and trimming were worked out from the DNA. The sample profile shows under 200,000 clones; 81% of them were found once. The top ten clones comprise 2% to 2.5% of the sample.

CDR1 and CDR2, per the germline V gene (reference sequence), are MNHEY and SMNVEV. The CDR3, cysteine through phenylalanine, is 19 amino acids long. Of the read, only the CDR3 DNA is kept; its 57 bases are in frame from base 1. V and J are truncated by 6 bases and 0 bases respectively, leaving an intervening sequence of 26 bases. Worth noting for this clone: What this receptor recognizes is not known. Per-base qualities were not stored, and no clone one base away is much larger.

This specimen's time point label, per the study, means: more than 10 months on ibrutinib. For TCR beta library preparation, approximately 1.9 micrograms of genomic DNA was extracted from cryopreserved PBMCs. Longitudinal blood samples from CLL patients receiving ibrutinib monotherapy were subjected to high-throughput TCR beta sequencing. The patients took part in an open-label, single-center phase 2 trial of ibrutinib monotherapy. The TCR was taken from a human donor with chronic lymphocytic leukemia. The sequencing used PBMCs, collected after 12 months of ibrutinib treatment. The V and J genes are TRBV27 and TRBJ2-5; 8 matching bases give a weak D call of TRBD1. The sequenced DNA is TGTGCCAGCAGCTTCGGGGGGACAGGATCATTTGGGTACCAAGAGACCCAGTACTTC. Translated, it reads CASSFGGTGSFGYQETQYF.